A single sample gave rise to the 3 T cell receptor beta chains below, sequenced in a study of breast tumors, draining lymph nodes, adjacent tissues. In TCRdb, the multiplex PCR reads were re-called with MiXCR into one record per CDR3 protein. The table has roughly 11,000 distinct CDR3 sequences, about 34% seen once; the top ten hold roughly 15%. The specimen sequenced was breast tumor tissue. The source of these receptors is a female donor with breast cancer. Some clones in this sample may be carry-over from other donors' samples.

The chain carries TRBV20-1 and TRBJ1-6; maybe TRBD1 (5 bases). Per the germline V gene, CDR1 is DFQATT and CDR2 is SNEGSKA (reference sequence). V shed 4 bases and J shed 0 bases, with 7 bases lying between them. The length of the CDR3 is 14 residues. The CDR3 sequence is CSAKGISYNSPLHF. The CDR3, as DNA: TGCAGTGCTAAGGGGATCTCCTATAATTCACCCCTCCACTTT.

This clonotype was detected ten times or more. The rearrangement joins TRBV27 to TRBJ2-7, with 8 nucleotides matching TRBD1. The germline gives CDR1 MNHEY, CDR2 SMNVEV (reference sequence). This CDR3 has 16 residues. V lost 7 bases to trimming and J lost 3 bases; unmatched junction nucleotides: 14. The CDR3: CASNPFPGTGSYEQYF. In DNA form, the CDR3 reads TGTGCCAGCAATCCTTTCCCCGGGACAGGCAGCTACGAGCAGTACTTC.

There are many counts of this clonotype. The chain has TRBV6-2 or TRBV6-3 and TRBJ1-5; tentatively, D is TRBD1 (5 bases). The V end was cut by 8 bases, the J end by 4 bases, with 12 bases between. CDR3 size: 13 residues. The germline CDR1 and CDR2 sequences are MNHEY and SVGEGT. CDR3 in amino acids: CASHRDGNQPQHF. CDR3 DNA sequence: TGTGCCAGCCACCGGGACGGGAATCAGCCCCAGCATTTT.